A single sample gave rise to the 25 T cell receptor beta chains below, sequenced in a study of blood T cell repertoires in COVID-19. Data came from immunoSEQ multiplex PCR; TCRdb stores just in-frame clones and leaves some out. This table has more than 200,000 clones, 83% appearing once. The material sequenced was peripheral blood. The receptors come from a woman aged 45-65 years with acute or convalescent COVID-19.

The chain couples TRBV5-1 to TRBJ2-7; D not resolved. This CDR3 is 13 amino acids long. V was trimmed by 2 bases and J by 6 bases, leaving 12 bases between them. Germline loops: CDR1 SGHRS, CDR2 YFSETQ. CDR3 nucleotides: TGCGCCAGCAGCTTTGACACCCTTGCCGAGCAGTACTTC. It specifies CASSFDTLAEQYF.

The chain couples TRBV7-3 to TRBJ2-1; D is ambiguous. This CDR3 is built from 12 residues. Trimming shortened V by 5 bases and J by 9 bases, and 11 bases separated the two germline ends. Germline CDR1 reads SGHTA; CDR2 reads FQGTGA. CDR3 bases: TGTGCCAGCAGCCCTACCGGCGGTGAGCAGTTCTTC. Protein product: CASSPTGGEQFF.

The chain is built from TRBV3-1 (or the pseudogene TRBV3-2) and TRBJ1-3, with 7 bases that match TRBD1. Germline loops: CDR1 LGHDT, CDR2 YNNKEL (reference sequence). Trimming removed 5 bases from V and 3 bases from J; junction bases left unmatched: 10. CDR3 length: 16 amino acids. CDR3 loop: CASSNVQGKIGNTIYF. In DNA, the CDR3 is TGTGCCAGCAGCAATGTACAGGGGAAAATTGGAAACACCATATATTTT.

The rearrangement uses TRBV28 and TRBJ1-6; 7 bases align to TRBD1. V was pared by 0 bases and J by 7 bases, with 3 bases of the junction left unmatched. CDR3 length: 15 amino acids. CDR1 is MDHEN and CDR2 is SYDVKM in the germline V gene. CDR3 residues: CASSLWAGGNSPLHF. The CDR3 nucleotides read TGTGCCAGCAGTTTATGGGCAGGGGGGAATTCACCCCTCCACTTT.

The CDR3 coding sequence is TGCGCCAGCACTCTAGCGGGAGTCAATGAGCAGTTCTTC. This gives the protein CASTLAGVNEQFF. The V and J genes are TRBV5-1 and TRBJ2-1, with TRBD2 matching over 10 bases. This CDR3 has 13 amino acids. Unmatched junction bases numbered 3, after V lost 6 bases and J lost 6 bases. From germline, CDR1 is SGHRS and CDR2 YFSETQ. Using reference TRBV5-1 and TRBJ2-1 for the parts outside the CDR3, the full variable domain is KAGVTQTPRYLIKTRGQQVTLSCSPISGHRSVSWYQQTPGQGLQFLFEYFSETQRNKGNFPGRFSGRQFSNSRSEMNVSTLELGDSALYLCASTLAGVNEQFFGPGTRLTVL.

The chain uses TRBV24-1 and TRBJ2-1; 7 bases are a match to TRBD2. CDR1 and CDR2 from the germline V gene are KGHDR and SFDVKD. With V trimmed by 10 bases and J by 8 bases, 13 bases remained unmatched. CDR3 size: 14 residues. CDR3 in DNA: TGTGCCACATCTAAAGCGGGGCGTAGTGATGAGCAGTTCTTC. This encodes CATSKAGRSDEQFF.

The CDR3 sequence is CASSSEGQPYEQYF. The CDR3 DNA reads TGCGCCAGCAGCTCGGAGGGACAGCCCTACGAGCAGTACTTC. The V call is TRBV5-1, the J call TRBJ2-7, with D tentatively TRBD1 (7 bases). Germline V gene sequence: CDR1 SGHRS, CDR2 YFSETQ. This CDR3 has 14 residues. Trimming pared 3 bases from V and 2 bases from J, leaving 12 bases between.

This rearrangement joins TRBV4-2 to TRBJ2-5, with 10 bases that match TRBD2. CDR1 is LGHNA, CDR2 YNFKEQ, per germline. J lost 2 bases, V lost 4 bases, and 10 bases had no gene match. The CDR3 loop spans 17 amino acids. The DNA for the CDR3 is TGTGCCAGCAGCCCCCAGGGAACTAGCGGGACTCAAGAGACCCAGTACTTC. It is translated as CASSPQGTSGTQETQYF.

The chain has TRBV5-1 and TRBJ1-2; D uncertain. Germline V lookup: CDR1 SGHRS, CDR2 YFSETQ. The CDR3 sequence is 16 residues long. Trimming removed 0 bases from V and 5 bases from J, with 17 bases in between. The CDR3, as DNA: TGCGCCAGCAGCTTGGATAGATTAAGCGAAGCATATGGCTACACCTTC. Amino acids: CASSLDRLSEAYGYTF.

The chain has TRBV5-8 and TRBJ1-2; D is ambiguous. V lost 0 bases and J lost 3, with 6 bases in between. The CDR3 has 13 residues. CDR1 SGHTS and CDR2 YDEGEE come from the germline V gene. CDR3 nucleotide sequence: TGTGCCAGCAGCTTGGTACCGGACTATGGCTACACCTTC. Amino acid sequence: CASSLVPDYGYTF. Combining the CDR3 with reference TRBV5-8 and TRBJ1-2 gives the whole variable domain EAGVTQSPTHLIKTRGQQATLRCSPISGHTSVYWYQQALGLGLQFLLWYDEGEERNRGNFPPRFSGRQFPNYSSELNVNALELEDSALYLCASSLVPDYGYTFGSGTRLTVV.

This clone was seen only a few times. The chain employs TRBV27 and TRBJ2-7; no clear D gene. The V gene lost 2 bases and the J gene lost 4 bases, with 12 bases spanning the gap. The germline V gene encodes CDR1 MNHEY and CDR2 SMNVEV (reference sequence). The CDR3 totals 14 residues. The DNA for the CDR3 is TGTGCCAGCAGTTTAATTGGGCAATCTTACGAGCAGTACTTC. Translated: CASSLIGQSYEQYF.

The chain employs TRBV6-5 and TRBJ2-5; a possible D gene is TRBD1 (5 bases). The CDR3 has 13 residues. The V end was cut by 6 bases, the J end by 1 base, with 9 bases between. Looked up from germline, CDR1 is MNHEY and CDR2 is SVGAGI. The CDR3 DNA reads as TGTGCCAGCAGCCTGGGGCGCCAAGAGACCCAGTACTTC. The encoded protein is CASSLGRQETQYF.

The rearrangement joins TRBV5-4 to TRBJ1-4, with D possibly being TRBD1 (6 bases). Trimming pared 1 base from V and 2 bases from J, leaving 18 bases between. The germline gives CDR1 SGHNT, CDR2 YYREEE (reference sequence). This CDR3 comprises 18 residues. CDR3 nucleotides: TGTGCCAGCAGCTTGAGCAGGGTTTTTAGGGGGACTAATGAAAAACTGTTTTTT. Encoded protein: CASSLSRVFRGTNEKLFF. Using reference TRBV5-4 and TRBJ1-4 for the parts outside the CDR3, the full variable domain is ETGVTQSPTHLIKTRGQQVTLRCSSQSGHNTVSWYQQALGQGPQFIFQYYREEENGRGNFPPRFSGLQFPNYSSELNVNALELDDSALYLCASSLSRVFRGTNEKLFFGSGTQLSVL.

CDR3 DNA: TGCGCCAGCAGCTCGGTGACAGGTGCGTCCTCTGGGGCCAACGTCCTGACTTTC. This codes for CASSSVTGASSGANVLTF. This rearrangement joins TRBV5-1 to TRBJ2-6; a possible D gene is TRBD1 (6 bases). The V gene's germline CDR1 is SGHRS and CDR2 YFSETQ. Trimming cost V 3 bases and J 0 bases, with 16 bases left between them. The CDR3 totals 18 residues.

J is TRBJ2-1 and V is TRBV29-1; TRBD2 agrees at 8 bases. The CDR3 consists of 12 residues. CDR1 and CDR2 (germline): SQVTM, ANQGSEA. V shed 4 bases and J 8 bases; nucleotides not matched to a gene: 4. The CDR3 region is CSVGGLVDEQFF. The CDR3 bases are TGCAGCGTTGGGGGACTAGTGGATGAGCAGTTCTTC.

V gene TRBV30 combines with J gene TRBJ1-1; 7 bases are a match to TRBD1. The CDR3 has 14 residues. The germline V gene has CDR1 GTSNPN and CDR2 SVGIG (reference sequence). Germline trimming cut 7 bases from V and 4 bases from J; bases unmatched to any gene: 12. CDR3: CASNRDSWGTEAFF. In DNA, the CDR3 is TGTGCCTCAAATAGGGACAGTTGGGGCACTGAAGCTTTCTTT.

This chain uses TRBV24-1 with TRBJ2-3, with TRBD2 as a possible D gene (5 bases). The CDR3 loop spans 15 amino acids. Germline V gene sequence: CDR1 KGHDR, CDR2 SFDVKD. The V end was cut by 1 base, the J end by 0 bases, with 7 bases between. In DNA form, the CDR3 reads TGTGCCACCAGTGATTTAGGAGGAAGCACAGATACGCAGTATTTT. Translation gives CATSDLGGSTDTQYF.

This chain links TRBV5-6 with TRBJ2-7; 7 positions match TRBD2. The CDR3 contains 15 residues. Germline V gene sequence: CDR1 SGHDT, CDR2 YYEEEE. V was pared by 4 bases and J by 1 base, with 8 bases of the junction left unmatched. The CDR3 sequence is CASSPGASGSYEQYF. For the CDR3, the DNA is TGTGCCAGCAGCCCCGGGGCTAGCGGTTCCTACGAGCAGTACTTC.

A few counts support this clone. This chain links TRBV18 with TRBJ1-6; 11 bases fit TRBD1. Germline loops: CDR1 KGHSH, CDR2 LQKENI. Unmatched junction bases numbered 3, after V lost 5 bases and J lost 9 bases. The CDR3 runs to 14 residues. The CDR3 coding sequence is TGTGCCAGCTCAGAAGGGACAGGGGGTTCACCCCTCCACTTT. It codes for CASSEGTGGSPLHF.

V is TRBV20-1 and J is TRBJ2-2; D is perhaps TRBD1 (6 bases). There are 14 residues in the CDR3. Trimming shortened V by 3 bases and J by 3 bases, and 11 bases separated the two germline ends. Germline V CDR1 and CDR2: DFQATT, SNEGSKA (reference sequence). In DNA form, the CDR3 reads TGCAGTGCTAGTTTCAGGGGTGACACCGGGGAGCTGTTTTTT. Protein sequence: CSASFRGDTGELFF.

V gene TRBV5-6 combines with J gene TRBJ2-7; a weak D match, TRBD1 (6 bases). This CDR3 spans 17 amino acids. V lost 0 bases and J lost 5, with 21 bases in between. CDR1 and CDR2 (germline): SGHDT, YYEEEE. CDR3 sequence: CASSLGLSGQGQDEQYF. The CDR3 DNA follows: TGTGCCAGCAGCTTGGGTTTGTCCGGCCAGGGGCAAGACGAGCAGTACTTC.

The chain employs TRBV10-3 and TRBJ2-2; possibly TRBD2 for D (5 bases). V shed 4 bases and J shed 7 bases, with 13 bases lying between them. This CDR3 is 14 amino acids long. In germline, CDR1 is ENHRY, CDR2 SYGVKD. Here the CDR3 reads CAISANEGSGELFF. CDR3 sequence (DNA): TGTGCCATCAGTGCGAATGAGGGAAGCGGGGAGCTGTTTTTT.

V usage is TRBV19 and J usage is TRBJ1-3; D is perhaps TRBD1 (6 bases). The ends were cut back, 5 bases at V and 4 bases at J, with 15 bases in the middle. The CDR3 sequence is 15 residues long. The germline CDR1 and CDR2 sequences are LNHDA and SQIVND (reference sequence). The chain's CDR3 is CASSPRTGPGNTIYF. The CDR3 bases are TGTGCCAGTAGTCCGCGCACAGGGCCCGGAAACACCATATATTTT.

CDR3 bases: TGTGCTAGTGGTCCCCGGACTAGCTCCTACAATGAGCAGTTCTTC. This sequence encodes CASGPRTSSYNEQFF. The rearrangement joins TRBV12-5 to TRBJ2-1, with TRBD2 matching 7 bases. V dropped 5 bases and J dropped 0; count of bases not matched to a gene: 4. The V gene's germline CDR1 is LGHNT and CDR2 FRNRAP. The CDR3 totals 15 residues.

The rearrangement uses TRBV5-6 and TRBJ2-7, with unresolved D. V was shortened by 2 bases and J by 3 bases, with 9 bases between the two germline ends. Germline-derived CDR1 and CDR2 are SGHDT and YYEEEE. This CDR3 region has 13 residues. Written as DNA, the CDR3 is TGTGCCAGCAGCTTCCTGGGCCTCTACGAGCAGTACTTC. It translates to CASSFLGLYEQYF.